The 17 T cell receptor beta chains below were found in one sample sequenced in a study of PD-1 blockade in mismatch repair-deficient tumors. Clones were sequenced by immunoSEQ multiplex PCR, and TCRdb holds only the in-frame ones, with some missing. Here the sample spans around 40,000 clones, 80% to 85% being singletons. This specimen consisted of PBMCs, obtained 38 to 40 weeks after starting pembrolizumab. The receptors shown here come from an adult with mismatch repair-deficient cancer.

This chain links TRBV5-1 with TRBJ2-2, with TRBD1 identical over 9 bases. Germline V CDR1 and CDR2: SGHRS, YFSETQ. The trim removed 3 bases at V and 6 bases at J, leaving 9 bases unmatched. The length of the CDR3 is 16 residues. CDR3 in amino acids: CASSSVPGQGSGELFF. The CDR3 DNA reads as TGCGCCAGCAGCTCCGTCCCGGGACAGGGATCCGGGGAGCTGTTTTTT.

The chain uses TRBV6-4 and TRBJ2-3; 14 bases line up with TRBD2. This CDR3 is 16 amino acids long. J was trimmed by 5 bases and V by 4 bases; bases with no gene match: 5. In germline, CDR1 is MRHNA, CDR2 SNTAGT. CDR3 bases: TGTGCCAGCAGTGTGACTAGCGGGAGGGGTGGAGATACGCAGTATTTT. Its protein is CASSVTSGRGGDTQYF.

This clone has just a few counts. The chain uses TRBV4-1 and TRBJ2-7, with no clear D. CDR3 length equals 12 residues. CDR1 and CDR2 (germline): MGHRA, YSYEKL. V lost 2 bases, J lost 6 bases, and 8 bases lay in between. As DNA, the CDR3 is TGCGCCAGCAGCCAAATATCGGGCGAGCAGTACTTC. Encoded protein: CASSQISGEQYF.

The gene calls are TRBV7-2 and TRBJ1-2; D possibly corresponds to TRBD1 (6 bases). The CDR3 sequence is 15 residues long. V was cut by 5 bases and J by 0 bases, with 13 bases left in between. In germline, CDR1 is SGHTA, CDR2 FQGNSA. The CDR3 region has the DNA TGTGCCAGCAGCGCGCAGGGGAACCCTAACTATGGCTACACCTTC. Translating it yields CASSAQGNPNYGYTF.

The CDR3 DNA sequence: TGTGCCAGCAGCTTGGGCGGTAGACTAGATACGCAGTATTTT. Amino acids: CASSLGGRLDTQYF. This sequence joins TRBV5-4 and TRBJ2-3; D remains unclear. The V gene lost 0 bases and the J gene lost 5 bases, with 10 bases spanning the gap. Germline lookup yields CDR1 SGHNT and CDR2 YYREEE (reference sequence). The CDR3 has 14 residues.

V gene TRBV7-7 combines with J gene TRBJ2-5; possible D gene TRBD2, 5 bases. The V end lost 1 base, the J end lost 1 base, and 10 bases lay between the germline ends. CDR1 is SSHAT, CDR2 FNYEAQ, per germline (reference sequence). CDR3 length: 15 residues. The CDR3 DNA is TGTGCCAGCAGCTTAGGGGCGGGCAGCCAAGAGACCCAGTACTTC. The encoded protein is CASSLGAGSQETQYF.

This rearrangement joins TRBV6-5 to TRBJ1-1; maybe TRBD1 (6 bases). CDR3 size: 14 residues. V lost 4 bases, J lost 1 base, and 10 bases lay in between. Germline V CDR1 and CDR2: MNHEY, SVGAGI. The chain's CDR3 is CASSFRGQNTEAFF. CDR3 coding DNA: TGTGCCAGCAGTTTCAGGGGCCAGAACACTGAAGCTTTCTTT.

J is TRBJ1-2 and V is TRBV28, with 8 bases matching TRBD1. Germline lookup yields CDR1 MDHEN and CDR2 SYDVKM. The CDR3 loop spans 14 amino acids. Trimming removed 0 bases from V and 5 bases from J; junction bases left unmatched: 2. The CDR3 DNA is TGTGCCAGCAGTTTATGGGGGACAGGATATGGCTACACCTTC. As protein: CASSLWGTGYGYTF.

The rearrangement uses TRBV28 and TRBJ1-1; TRBD1 matches 9 bases. This CDR3 contains 14 residues. Germline V gene sequence: CDR1 MDHEN, CDR2 SYDVKM. V gave up 3 bases and J gave up 6 bases; unmatched junction bases: 5. The CDR3 protein is CASSFPQGAAEAFF. CDR3 nucleotide sequence: TGTGCCAGCAGTTTTCCACAGGGGGCCGCTGAAGCTTTCTTT.

This chain uses TRBV5-1 with TRBJ1-5; D may be TRBD1 (6 bases). In germline, CDR1 is SGHRS, CDR2 YFSETQ. V was pared by 0 bases and J by 2 bases, with 9 bases between. The CDR3 spans 15 residues. CDR3 DNA sequence: TGCGCCAGCAGCTTGGGGGCAGGGGGCAATCAGCCCCAGCATTTT. As protein: CASSLGAGGNQPQHF.

J is TRBJ2-7 and V is TRBV28, with TRBD1 as a possible D gene (5 bases). Germline V gives CDR1 MDHEN, CDR2 SYDVKM. V gave up 3 bases and J gave up 4 bases, with 16 bases separating them. This CDR3 is built from 15 residues. CDR3 bases: TGTGCCAGCAGTTTTCAGGGTCCCCTCTTGTACGAGCAGTACTTC. This translates into CASSFQGPLLYEQYF.

The chain combines TRBV5-1 with TRBJ2-5, with no clear D. Germline V gene sequence: CDR1 SGHRS, CDR2 YFSETQ. Trimming shortened V by 5 bases and J by 4 bases, and 15 bases separated the two germline ends. The CDR3 is 14 amino acids. In nucleotides, the CDR3 is TGCGCCAGCAGTACGGTGGCGGAAAGAGAGACCCAGTACTTC. Translated: CASSTVAERETQYF. The full variable domain, completed using reference TRBV5-1 and TRBJ2-5, is KAGVTQTPRYLIKTRGQQVTLSCSPISGHRSVSWYQQTPGQGLQFLFEYFSETQRNKGNFPGRFSGRQFSNSRSEMNVSTLELGDSALYLCASSTVAERETQYFGPGTRLLVL.

The chain employs TRBV7-3 and TRBJ2-1; 9 positions match TRBD1. Germline V lookup: CDR1 SGHTA, CDR2 FQGTGA. This CDR3 is 14 amino acids long. Trimming cost V 5 bases and J 4 bases; bases outside gene matches: 3. This CDR3 is CASSRTGDYNEQFF. CDR3 DNA sequence: TGTGCCAGCAGCCGGACAGGGGATTACAATGAGCAGTTCTTC.

This clone has only one observation. The rearrangement links TRBV4-2 to TRBJ1-1, with D uncertain. V was shortened by 3 bases and J by 1 base, with 9 bases between the two germline ends. The V gene's germline CDR1 is LGHNA and CDR2 YNFKEQ. The CDR3 is 14 residues long. This CDR3 reads CASSQRNSNTEAFF. CDR3 coding DNA: TGTGCCAGCAGCCAGCGGAACTCGAACACTGAAGCTTTCTTT.

The rearrangement uses TRBV30 and TRBJ2-2; D is perhaps TRBD1 (6 bases). Trimming removed 1 base from V and 9 bases from J, with 12 bases in between. The length of the CDR3 is 13 residues. Germline values: CDR1 GTSNPN, CDR2 SVGIG (reference sequence). In DNA, the CDR3 is TGTGCCTGGAGTGCCAAAGGGGGACGGGAGCTGTTTTTT. It translates to CAWSAKGGRELFF. The variable domain in full, completed from reference TRBV30 and TRBJ2-2, reads SQTIHQWPATLVQPVGSPLSLECTVEGTSNPNLYWYRQAAGRGLQLLFYSVGIGQISSEVPQNLSASRPQDRQFILSSKKLLLSDSGFYLCAWSAKGGRELFFGEGSRLTVL.

The CDR3 DNA reads TGCGCCAGCAGTGAGTCGGGCAGGGGGCGGGAAGAGCAGTACTTC. Its translation is CASSESGRGREEQYF. V usage is TRBV10-1 and J usage is TRBJ2-7; 8 bases are a match to TRBD1. Germline V gene lookup returns CDR1 WNHNN and CDR2 SYGVQD (reference sequence). The CDR3 sequence is 15 residues long. The J segment lost 7 bases and the V segment lost 0 bases, leaving 8 bases of the junction unmatched.

This clone was counted once. The chain uses TRBV5-1 and TRBJ2-2; unclear D gene. Trimming removed 1 base from V and 5 bases from J, with 3 bases in between. Germline values: CDR1 SGHRS, CDR2 YFSETQ. The CDR3 loop spans 12 amino acids. CDR3 amino acids: CASSLTTGELFF. In DNA form, the CDR3 reads TGCGCCAGCAGCTTGACAACCGGGGAGCTGTTTTTT.